This entry lists 2 T cell receptor beta chains sequenced from one sample in a study of CD8+ T cells in alopecia areata. Isolated RNA was reverse transcribed into cDNA used as the sequencing template. TCRdb keeps only in-frame clones here, not all; method: immunoSEQ multiplex PCR. This table has fewer than 150,000 clones, more than 30% appearing once. The sample comprised CD4+ T cells sorted from blood. The receptor set was obtained from a human donor with alopecia areata.

This chain links TRBV28 with TRBJ2-3; maybe TRBD1 (5 bases). Germline V lookup: CDR1 MDHEN, CDR2 SYDVKM. This CDR3 has 16 amino acids. The germline V and J ends were trimmed by 2 bases and 4 bases, with 16 bases remaining between them. CDR3 protein: CASSLPTPLGADTQYF. The CDR3 DNA sequence: TGTGCCAGCAGTTTACCGACACCCTTAGGGGCAGATACGCAGTATTTT.

V and J are TRBV7-6 and TRBJ2-5; tentative D call: TRBD1 (5 bases). The CDR3 length is 16 residues. Trimming left V 1 base short and J 2 bases short, with 14 bases between. CDR1 is SGHVS, CDR2 FNYEAQ, per germline. The CDR3 DNA follows: TGTGCCAGCAGCTTAGGTTTGGGGCAAGCGCAAGAGACCCAGTACTTC. Translating it yields CASSLGLGQAQETQYF.